The entry below describes one T cell receptor (beta chain). What it binds is not known. These data belong to a study of cytomegalovirus exposure and HLA in healthy donors. Study conclusions and caveats: Per published reports, the classifier diagnosed cytomegalovirus status with high specificity and sensitivity. According to the study, 150 to 200 TCR beta chains were cytomegalovirus-associated. Later analysis associated a missense DCLRE1C variant with TCR beta V- and J-gene trimming. Several of the most significant clusters were apparently associated with common viral pathogens in a later analysis.

PCR was performed using 60 Vbeta and 13 Jbeta primers. The protocol was immunoSEQ multiplex PCR, while the TCRdb copy is restricted to in-frame clones and leaves out a portion. The profile shows hundreds of thousands of clones, approximately 83% of them singletons. CDR1 SGHVS and CDR2 FNYEAQ come from the germline V gene. Trimming removed 1 base from V and 4 bases from J; junction bases left unmatched: 9. The CDR3 sequence is 17 residues long. This chain joins TRBV7-6 and TRBJ2-3; 9 nucleotides line up with TRBD2. The sequenced sample consisted of PBMCs. The source is a girl aged 5-17 years in good health and CMV-seronegative. This CDR3 reads CASSLEWLAGQADTQYF. The CDR3 coding sequence is TGTGCCAGCAGCTTAGAATGGCTAGCGGGGCAAGCAGATACGCAGTATTTT.